These T cell receptor beta chains were read from a single sample in a study of blood T cell repertoires in COVID-19. Sequencing used immunoSEQ multiplex PCR; TCRdb keeps in-frame clones, though not all of them. This table holds over 20,000 clones, around 89% found once. The specimen sequenced was peripheral blood. Receptors originate from a man in his 70s with acute or convalescent COVID-19. Each CDR3 is given with its conserved first and last residue. D genes are given only for firm matches. The size field is filled for only some rows; it gives once, few, many or a size class.

size,length,J,D,V,CDR3,DNA
NA,15,TRBJ2-3,NA,TRBV5-1,CASSLGQGGTDTQYF,TGCGCCAGCAGCTTAGGCCAGGGTGGCACAGATACGCAGTATTTT
NA,13,TRBJ2-7,NA,TRBV7-6,CASSLAATYEQYF,TGTGCCAGCAGCTTAGCGGCCACCTACGAGCAGTACTTC
NA,13,TRBJ1-2,TRBD1,TRBV12-3/TRBV12-4,CASRFGQVNGYTF,TGTGCCAGCAGATTCGGACAGGTGAATGGCTACACCTTC
few,16,TRBJ2-1,TRBD2,TRBV5-1,CASSLTSGSSYNEQFF,TGCGCCAGCAGCTTAACTAGCGGGAGTTCTTACAATGAGCAGTTCTTC
NA,14,TRBJ1-4,NA,TRBV27,CASSPSRANEKLFF,TGTGCCAGCAGTCCCTCTCGAGCTAATGAAAAACTGTTTTTT
NA,18,TRBJ1-1,TRBD1,TRBV5-4,CASSAERGPFSGDTEAFF,TGTGCCAGCAGCGCAGAGAGGGGGCCCTTCTCGGGCGACACTGAAGCTTTCTTT
NA,16,TRBJ1-4,NA,TRBV3-1/TRBV3-2,CASSPPRGATNEKLFF,TGTGCCAGCAGCCCGCCCCGTGGAGCAACTAATGAAAAACTGTTTTTT
NA,15,TRBJ2-7,NA,TRBV6-2/TRBV6-3,CASSPGTRSNYEQYF,TGTGCCAGCAGCCCCGGGACAAGGAGTAACTACGAGCAGTACTTC
once,17,TRBJ1-1,NA,TRBV9,CAATKQGVCQMNTEAFF,TGTGCCGCGACCAAACAGGGCGTATGTCAAATGAACACTGAAGCTTTCTTT
NA,17,TRBJ2-3,TRBD2,TRBV7-8,CASSADLAGGPADTQYF,TGTGCCAGCAGCGCCGACTTAGCGGGGGGGCCAGCGGATACGCAGTATTTT
NA,13,TRBJ2-7,NA,TRBV7-2,CASSLGQIYEQYF,TGTGCCAGCAGCCTAGGACAGATCTACGAGCAGTACTTC
NA,16,TRBJ1-6,NA,TRBV11-2,CASSTTGFSYNSPLHF,TGTGCCAGCAGCACAACAGGGTTCTCCTATAATTCACCCCTCCACTTT
NA,13,TRBJ2-2,NA,TRBV28,CASSYGNTGELFF,TGTGCCAGCAGTTACGGGAACACCGGGGAGCTGTTTTTT
NA,15,TRBJ2-5,TRBD1,TRBV6-5,CASRTGTGLGETQYF,TGTGCCAGTCGAACCGGGACAGGGTTGGGGGAGACCCAGTACTTC
NA,12,TRBJ2-7,NA,TRBV7-2,CASSPRRYEQYF,TGTGCCAGCAGCCCCAGGCGCTACGAGCAGTACTTC
NA,17,TRBJ2-3,TRBD2,TRBV7-3,CASSLINLAGSTDTQYF,TGTGCCAGCAGCTTAATTAACCTAGCGGGTAGCACAGATACGCAGTATTTT
NA,13,TRBJ1-5,NA,TRBV5-4,CASSFGQYQPQHF,TGTGCCAGCAGCTTCGGACAGTATCAGCCCCAGCATTTT
NA,15,TRBJ1-1,NA,TRBV5-1,CASSLGGRMNTEAFF,TGCGCCAGCAGCTTGGGTGGGAGGATGAACACTGAAGCTTTCTTT
NA,18,TRBJ1-5,NA,TRBV3-1/TRBV3-2,CASSQVAGTRYSNQPQHF,TGTGCCAGCAGCCAAGTGGCAGGCACGCGTTATAGCAATCAGCCCCAGCATTTT
NA,16,TRBJ2-3,TRBD2,TRBV6-1,CASSAHSGSSTDTQYF,TGTGCCAGCAGTGCTCATAGCGGGAGCAGCACAGATACGCAGTATTTT
NA,15,TRBJ2-5,NA,TRBV11-1,CASSPKGGASETQYF,TGTGCCAGCAGCCCCAAGGGGGGGGCTAGTGAGACCCAGTACTTC
NA,13,TRBJ2-3,NA,TRBV28,CASSLEYTDTQYF,TGTGCCAGCAGTTTAGAGTACACAGATACGCAGTATTTT
NA,12,TRBJ2-7,NA,TRBV29-1,CSVEGHKLEQYF,TGCAGCGTTGAGGGACACAAGCTGGAGCAGTACTTC
few,11,TRBJ2-7,NA,TRBV28,CASKRSYEQYF,TGTGCCAGCAAGAGGTCCTACGAGCAGTACTTC
once,13,TRBJ2-7,NA,TRBV5-1,CASSPTRDYEQYF,TGCGCCAGCAGCCCTACTAGGGACTACGAGCAGTACTTC